This T cell receptor (beta chain) was observed in a study of cytomegalovirus exposure and HLA in healthy donors (TCRdb year 2017). Turning to the overall study: In an earlier analysis of some 610 of the donors, about 260 Gb of sequence data and some 100 million unique TCR beta sequences from about 180 million T cells were reported. Four to six DR-DQ haplotypes were handled as single units for association and clustering because linkage in the cohort was strong. The study aimed to test whether cataloging public T cell receptors could reveal signatures of past pathogen exposure. A separate validation cohort of more than 100 different subjects was used in addition to the approximately 610-subject first cohort. HLA typing included class I and class II loci at four-digit resolution. Every repertoire in the discovery cohort had been generated on one and the same sequencing platform. The number of typed donors differed by locus: about 620-640 for A, B, C, DRB1 and DQB1; 500 to 550 for DQA1; over 600 for DPA1; and 400 to 480 for DPB1. To study patterns of TCR occurrence, a later analysis re-analyzed previously published TCR beta repertoires from hundreds of donors and added high-resolution HLA genotyping. High-throughput TCR immunosequencing, statistical association of individual TCRs with disease status, and machine learning were combined to predict cytomegalovirus infection status. A later genetic analysis took genome-wide SNP genotypes for about 55% of the 666 donors and used that subset as a discovery cohort. Roughly 300 gigabases of sequencing data and tens of millions of unique TCR sequences were included in an early release covering 500 to 750 HLA-typed donors. Donor age, sex, ethnicity and CMV serostatus were collected together with the repertoire data. An earlier analysis of 587 of the donors used high-throughput TCR beta sequencing to judge whether each TCR beta V gene segment behaved as functional or pseudogenic. Of the 300 to 400 genotyped donors, around 81% fell in the genetic ancestry cluster associated with self-reported Caucasian donors. The later analysis used no new phenotypic data to find candidate immune exposures, relying instead on TCR beta sequences and their occurrence across donors. The study profiled the T cell repertoires of fewer than 850 subjects by immunosequencing and related them to cytomegalovirus serostatus. On average, roughly 240,000 unique TCR beta nucleotide sequences were sequenced per donor among 398 genotyped donors of the cohort, with about 19% of those sequences being non-productive. The full study reports these points: In this cohort, only TCR beta chains were sequenced, and detectable features were limited by the absence of alpha or paired-chain data. The only immune exposure information available for the cohort was CMV serostatus. Some IMGT-functional V segments, including TRBV6-2 and TRBV6-3, could not be told apart with the 87-base-pair reads, so those segments were excluded. A later genetic analysis associated a missense DCLRE1C variant with V-gene and J-gene trimming of TCR beta chains, and an independent cohort replicated the association. Because some donors lacked HLA typing at each locus, the association tests relied only on the typed subset. The sequencing pipeline was judged likely to have produced a cluster of highly shared sequence variants as a technical artifact. Cytomegalovirus status was reported to be diagnosed by the classifier with high specificity and sensitivity in both the original and validation cohorts. Compared with equally common non-associated chains, HLA-associated TCR beta chains in a later analysis were more clonally expanded and had lower generation probabilities. Most TCR sequences were observed very rarely across donors, whereas some public TCRs were present in many individuals. Presence/absence analyses assumed roughly uniform sequencing depth across donors, an assumption that may not hold. According to a later analysis, parvovirus B19, influenza, CMV and Epstein-Barr virus appeared linked to several top co-occurrence clusters. Because counts were too low, some 17 rarely observed V segments, including chromosome 9 orphons, were left out of the earlier analysis of approximately 580 of the donors. In an earlier analysis of some 540 of the donors, most TCR beta V segments appeared in productive rearrangements about 87% or about 30% of the time, broadly matching IMGT annotations. Linkage disequilibrium might explain the correlated functional status among segregating V segments, but an unknown experimental factor could not be ruled out. A later analysis found that most CMV-associated TCR beta chains appeared HLA-restricted, with HLA associations seemingly driven largely by CMV exposure. In a later genetic analysis, fewer N-insertions in productive TCRs were reported among donors in an Asian-associated ancestry cluster than the roughly 700-donor mean. A few of the identified cytomegalovirus-associated TCR beta chains were confirmed in vitro to be specific for cytomegalovirus antigens. At a false discovery rate of 0.05, a later analysis linked 15,000 to 20,000 TCR beta sequences to specific HLA alleles. In a later analysis, the rate of TCR association differed among HLA loci, with DRB1 alleles having the most associated TCRs and HLA-C alleles having the fewest. A further reported finding was that TCR beta sequences accurately predicted the HLA-A and HLA-B alleles for most subjects in the first cohort. When HLA alleles, especially DR and DQ, strongly co-occurred, attributing TCR associations to individual alleles was difficult. The study listed approximately 160 TCR beta chains as associated with cytomegalovirus. It was suggested by the authors that the approach could potentially be generalized to other disease states and immunological phenotypes.

In total, roughly 670 healthy bone marrow donors made up the cohort. All cohort members were sampled while nominally healthy, although unrecorded immune exposures were likely present. The donor was CMV seropositive and was included in the group of 250 to 300 seropositive cohort members. Every donor gave a peripheral blood sample, and the peripheral blood mononuclear cells from that sample were used for TCR beta sequencing. Genomic DNA was extracted from the blood cell samples with the Qiagen DNeasy Blood Extraction Kit. The library was obtained by the immunoSEQ multiplex PCR assay. A mixture of 60 forward primers for TCR Vbeta segments and 13 reverse primers for TCR Jbeta segments was used in the multiplex PCR. A multiplex PCR assay on genomic DNA amplified the CDR3 region of rearranged TCR beta genes. The amplified TCR beta libraries were sequenced on the Illumina HiSeq System as 87-base-pair reads. From the authors' description of their analysis: A later analysis counted about 80 million unique TCR beta chains across the approximately 700 repertoires, and some 11 million of these chains were shared by at least two donors. Raw reads were error-corrected and collapsed into unique sequences by a nearest-neighbor algorithm in which closely related sequences were merged to remove PCR and sequencing errors. To assign V, D and J gene segments, CDR3 sequences were aligned to IMGT reference sequences. For a sequence to be retained, at least a six-nucleotide match to both a V gene segment and a J gene segment was required. A rearrangement was called productive if the CDR3 had no stop codons and remained in frame with V and J, and every other rearrangement was called non-productive. Following IMGT convention, CDR3 was defined as the stretch from the second conserved V-encoded cysteine to the conserved J-encoded phenylalanine. The earlier analysis of 587 of the donors excluded sequences that lacked an unambiguous match to a single V gene segment. An earlier analysis of fewer than 750 of the donors classified V segments as functional when productive rearrangements were above 56.7% and as segregating when the standard deviation between donors was above 5%. A statistical classification framework was built for diagnosing cytomegalovirus status from the catalog of TCR beta chain sequences. V and J gene assignment, in a later analysis, came from comparing TCR nucleotide sequences with IMGT/GENE-DB human TR gene sequences. Using the TCRdist pipeline, a later analysis assigned CDR3 sequences along with most-parsimonious VDJ recombination scenarios. A later analysis defined each TCR beta chain by its CDR3 amino acid sequence plus V-gene family, and excluded reads lacking a unique V-gene family. To address suspected cross-contamination and a sequencing artifact, a later analysis removed approximately 590 highly shared, low-generation-probability nucleotide sequences. In a later analysis, a clonal expansion index was calculated for each public chain from normalized within-repertoire ranks of inferred template counts. A later analysis computed generation probabilities with a VDJ recombination model fitted to out-of-frame rearrangements, and checked the results against IGoR. A later analysis scored TCR-TCR, TCR-HLA and TCR-CMV co-occurrence with hypergeometric tests, applying a repertoire-size bias correction to TCR pairs. In a later analysis, false discovery rates were estimated by permuting HLA or CMV assignments 20 times. In a later analysis, co-occurring TCRs were grouped using DBSCAN, with TCRdist sequence similarity added in when clustering inside HLA-allele-positive subsets. For co-occurrence clustering, repertoires with fewer than 30,000 or more than 120,000 public chains were excluded, along with four or five repertoires with anomalous nucleotide sharing. The table was pulled from immuneACCESS by TCRdb, which kept in-frame rearrangements only. Such tables lose some clones; where checked, under half of the loss comes from unresolved V genes, and the rest has no known cause. The DNA was the basis for D and trimming; V, J and clone size are from that table. Here the sample has 95,000 to 150,000 clones; about 80% occur a single time. Around 8% of the sample comes from the top ten.

For CDR1 and CDR2, the germline V gene (reference sequence) lists SEHNR and FQNEAQ. V gives up 2 bases and J gives up 5 bases, and the segment between their germline ends measures 10 bases. There are 13 amino acids in the CDR3, from cysteine to phenylalanine inclusive. The read is trimmed to its CDR3 DNA, 39 bases read in frame from base 1. This clone was detected only a few times. The specificity of this receptor is unknown. Base qualities are not recorded, but no much larger clone differs from it by a single base. This receptor was taken from a female donor in good health and CMV-seropositive. The sequenced sample was PBMCs. This chain is built from TRBV7-9 and TRBJ2-7; TRBD1 is possibly the D segment (5 matching bases). The CDR3 sequence is CASSLTLGDEQYF. DNA sequence: TGTGCCAGCAGCTTAACCCTAGGGGACGAGCAGTACTTC.